This is a list of T cell receptor beta chains from one sample in a study of blood T cell repertoires in COVID-19. Sequencing was performed with immunoSEQ multiplex PCR; in TCRdb, only in-frame clones are kept and a portion is missing. Of about 150,000 clones listed, roughly 89% are singletons. Sequenced input: peripheral blood. Receptor source: a human donor in a cohort sampled during active COVID-19. Both conserved end residues are part of each CDR3. A D gene is named only where the DNA matches it firmly. The size field is filled for only some rows; it gives once, few, many or a size class.

j_call v_call d_call clone_size cdr3_aa cdr3_nt
TRBJ2-7 TRBV11-2 - - CASSHGQGGYEQYF TGTGCCAGCAGCCATGGACAGGGAGGGTACGAGCAGTACTTC
TRBJ2-3 TRBV6-4 TRBD2 - CASSVLAGRSTDTQYF TGTGCCAGCAGTGTACTAGCGGGGCGAAGCACAGATACGCAGTATTTT
TRBJ2-5 TRBV30 TRBD2 - CAWKPGGGRGETQYF TGTGCCTGGAAGCCGGGAGGGGGGCGAGGGGAGACCCAGTACTTC
TRBJ2-7 TRBV7-2 TRBD2 - CASSLAQRGGLTYEQYF TGTGCCAGCAGCTTAGCCCAGCGGGGGGGCCTGACCTACGAGCAGTACTTC
TRBJ1-3 TRBV3-1/TRBV3-2 - - CASSQDRASGNTIYF TGTGCCAGCAGCCAAGACAGGGCCTCTGGAAACACCATATATTTT
TRBJ1-6 TRBV27 - - CASSVRGGRPPLHF TGTGCCAGCAGTGTCAGGGGTGGAAGGCCACCCCTCCACTTT
TRBJ2-5 TRBV18 TRBD2 - CASSQGLDETQYF TGTGCCAGCTCACAGGGACTAGATGAGACCCAGTACTTC
TRBJ2-1 TRBV24-1 TRBD2 once CATSDRAGTSTSNEQFF TGTGCCACCAGTGACCGGGCCGGGACTAGCACAAGCAATGAGCAGTTCTTC
TRBJ1-6 TRBV5-4 TRBD1 - CASSSDRDQSPLHF TGTGCCAGCAGCTCTGACAGGGATCAATCACCCCTCCACTTT
TRBJ1-1 TRBV5-1 - - CASSVIPPGQNTEAFF TGCGCCAGCAGCGTTATTCCGCCGGGACAGAACACTGAAGCTTTCTTT
TRBJ2-7 TRBV11-1 - - CASSLAPVYYEQYF TGTGCCAGCAGCTTAGCGCCGGTCTACTACGAGCAGTACTTC
TRBJ1-4 TRBV4-1 - - CASSLEGQNEKLFF TGCGCCAGCAGCCTAGAGGGGCAAAATGAAAAACTGTTTTTT
TRBJ1-6 TRBV27 TRBD1 - CASSLTDRIYNSPLHF TGTGCCAGCAGTTTAACGGACAGGATCTATAATTCACCCCTCCACTTT
TRBJ2-1 TRBV2 - many CATLLAGGNEQFF TGTGCCACCCTACTGGCAGGGGGGAATGAGCAGTTCTTC
TRBJ2-7 TRBV30 TRBD1 - CAWRESRDRVTYEQYF TGTGCCTGGAGGGAAAGCCGGGACAGGGTCACCTACGAGCAGTACTTC